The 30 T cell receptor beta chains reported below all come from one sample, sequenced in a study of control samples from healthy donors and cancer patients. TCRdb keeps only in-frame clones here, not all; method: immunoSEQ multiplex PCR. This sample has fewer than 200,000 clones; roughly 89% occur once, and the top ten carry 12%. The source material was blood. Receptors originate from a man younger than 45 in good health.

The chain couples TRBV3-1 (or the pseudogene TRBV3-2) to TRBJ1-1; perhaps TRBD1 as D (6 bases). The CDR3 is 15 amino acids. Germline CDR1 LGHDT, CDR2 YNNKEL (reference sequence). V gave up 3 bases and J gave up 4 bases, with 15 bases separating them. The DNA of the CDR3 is TGTGCCAGCAGCCAGGACGCAAAAGGGGGCACTGAAGCTTTCTTT. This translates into CASSQDAKGGTEAFF.

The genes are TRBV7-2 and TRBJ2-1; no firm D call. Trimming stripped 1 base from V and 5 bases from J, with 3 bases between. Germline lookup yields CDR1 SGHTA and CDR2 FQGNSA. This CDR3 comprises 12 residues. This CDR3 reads CASSLVDNEQFF. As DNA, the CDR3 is TGTGCCAGCAGCTTAGTGGACAATGAGCAGTTCTTC.

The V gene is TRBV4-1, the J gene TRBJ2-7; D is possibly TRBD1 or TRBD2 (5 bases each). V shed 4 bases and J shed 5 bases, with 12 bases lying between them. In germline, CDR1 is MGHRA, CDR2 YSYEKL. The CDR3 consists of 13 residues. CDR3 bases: TGCGCCAGCAGCCCCGGGACCGAGGACGAGCAGTACTTC. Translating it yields CASSPGTEDEQYF.

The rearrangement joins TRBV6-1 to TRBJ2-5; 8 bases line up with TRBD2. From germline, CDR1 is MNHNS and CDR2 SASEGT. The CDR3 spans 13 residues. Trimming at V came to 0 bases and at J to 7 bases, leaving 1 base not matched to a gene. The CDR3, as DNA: TGTGCCAGCAGTGAAGCGCGGGGGGTGACCCAGTACTTC. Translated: CASSEARGVTQYF.

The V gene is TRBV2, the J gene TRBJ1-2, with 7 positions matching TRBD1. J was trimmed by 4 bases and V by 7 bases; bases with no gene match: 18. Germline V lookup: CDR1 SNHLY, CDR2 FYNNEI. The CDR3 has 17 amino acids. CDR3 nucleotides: TGTGCCAGCACTCGACTCCATGATAGGGGGCGAAGCTATGGCTACACCTTC. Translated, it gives CASTRLHDRGRSYGYTF.

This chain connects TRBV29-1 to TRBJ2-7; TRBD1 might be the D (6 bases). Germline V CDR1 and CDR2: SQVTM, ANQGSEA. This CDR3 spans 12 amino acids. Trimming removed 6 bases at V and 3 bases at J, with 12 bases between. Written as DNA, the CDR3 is TGCAGCGTCCCGGGACACCACTACGAGCAGTACTTC. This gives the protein CSVPGHHYEQYF.

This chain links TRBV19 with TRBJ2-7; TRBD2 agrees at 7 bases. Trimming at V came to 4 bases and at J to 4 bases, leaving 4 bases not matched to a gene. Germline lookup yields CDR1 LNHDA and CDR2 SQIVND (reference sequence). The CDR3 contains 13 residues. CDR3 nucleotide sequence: TGTGCCAGTAGTAGCGGGAGAGTGTACGAGCAGTACTTC. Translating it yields CASSSGRVYEQYF.

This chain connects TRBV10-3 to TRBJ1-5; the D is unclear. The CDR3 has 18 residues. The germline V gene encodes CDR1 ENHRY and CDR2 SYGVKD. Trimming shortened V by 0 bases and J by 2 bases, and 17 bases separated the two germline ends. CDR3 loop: CAISESNSGSAGNQPQHF. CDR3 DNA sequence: TGTGCCATCAGTGAGTCCAACTCGGGGTCGGCGGGCAATCAGCCCCAGCATTTT.

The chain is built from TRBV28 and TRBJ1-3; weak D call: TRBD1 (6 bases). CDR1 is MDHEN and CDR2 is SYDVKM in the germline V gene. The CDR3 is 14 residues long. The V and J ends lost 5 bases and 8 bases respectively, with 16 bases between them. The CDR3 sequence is CASSRTGTRDTIYF. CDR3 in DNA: TGTGCCAGCAGTCGTACAGGGACAAGGGACACCATATATTTT. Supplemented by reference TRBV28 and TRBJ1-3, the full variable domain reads DVKVTQSSRYLVKRTGEKVFLECVQDMDHENMFWYRQDPGLGLRLIYFSYDVKMKEKGDIPEGYSVSREKKERFSLILESASTNQTSMYLCASSRTGTRDTIYFGEGSWLTVV.

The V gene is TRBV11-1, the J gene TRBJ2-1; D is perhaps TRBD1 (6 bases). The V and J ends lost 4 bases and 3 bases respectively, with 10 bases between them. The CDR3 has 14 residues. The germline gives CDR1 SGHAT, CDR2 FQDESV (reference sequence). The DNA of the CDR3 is TGTGCCAGCAGCTCCAGGGGAAACTACAATGAGCAGTTCTTC. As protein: CASSSRGNYNEQFF.

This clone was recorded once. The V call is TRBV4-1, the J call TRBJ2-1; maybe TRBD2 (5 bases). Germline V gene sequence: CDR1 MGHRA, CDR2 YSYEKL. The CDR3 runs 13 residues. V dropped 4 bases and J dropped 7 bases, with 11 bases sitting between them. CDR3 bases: TGCGCCAGCAGCCCGGGCGAGCGGAATGAGCAGTTCTTC. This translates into CASSPGERNEQFF.

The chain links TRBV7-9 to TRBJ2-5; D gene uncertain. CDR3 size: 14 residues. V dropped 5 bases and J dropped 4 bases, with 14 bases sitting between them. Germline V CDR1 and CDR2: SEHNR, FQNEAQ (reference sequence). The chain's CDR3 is CASSPPDHPETQYF. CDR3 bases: TGTGCCAGCAGCCCCCCGGACCATCCAGAGACCCAGTACTTC.

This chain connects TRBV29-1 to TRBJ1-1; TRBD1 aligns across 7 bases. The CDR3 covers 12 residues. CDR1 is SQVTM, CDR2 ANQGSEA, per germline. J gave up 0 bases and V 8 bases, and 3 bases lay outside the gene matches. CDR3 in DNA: TGCAGCCTACAGGGGATGAACACTGAAGCTTTCTTT. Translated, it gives CSLQGMNTEAFF.

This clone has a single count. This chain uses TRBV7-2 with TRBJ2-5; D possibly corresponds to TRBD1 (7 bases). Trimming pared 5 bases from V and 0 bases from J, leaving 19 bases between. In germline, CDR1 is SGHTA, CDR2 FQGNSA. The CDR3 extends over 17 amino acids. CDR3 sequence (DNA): TGTGCCAGCAGCGTGTTAAGGGGCGGGACAGACCAAGAGACCCAGTACTTC. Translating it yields CASSVLRGGTDQETQYF.

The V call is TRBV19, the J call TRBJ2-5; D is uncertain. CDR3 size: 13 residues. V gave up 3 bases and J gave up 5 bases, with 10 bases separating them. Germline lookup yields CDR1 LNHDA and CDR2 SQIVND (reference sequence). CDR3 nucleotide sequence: TGTGCCAGTAGTATCTCCCCTGGGGAGACCCAGTACTTC. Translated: CASSISPGETQYF.

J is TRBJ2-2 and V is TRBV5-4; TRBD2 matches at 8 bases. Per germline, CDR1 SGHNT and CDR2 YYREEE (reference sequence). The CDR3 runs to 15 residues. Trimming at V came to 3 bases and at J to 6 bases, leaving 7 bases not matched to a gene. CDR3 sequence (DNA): TGTGCCAGCAGCTCGTACGGGGGGGCCCCCGGGGAGCTGTTTTTT. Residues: CASSSYGGAPGELFF.

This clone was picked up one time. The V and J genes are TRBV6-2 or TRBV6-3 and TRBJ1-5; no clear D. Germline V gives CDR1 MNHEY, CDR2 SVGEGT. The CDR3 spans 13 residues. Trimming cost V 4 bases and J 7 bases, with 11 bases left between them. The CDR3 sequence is CASSWAVRQPQHF. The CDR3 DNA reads TGTGCCAGCAGTTGGGCAGTCCGACAGCCCCAGCATTTT.

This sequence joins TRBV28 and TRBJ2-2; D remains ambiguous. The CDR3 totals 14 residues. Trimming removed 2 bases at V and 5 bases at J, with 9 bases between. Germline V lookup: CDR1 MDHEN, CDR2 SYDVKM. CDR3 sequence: CASSLGPGTGELFF. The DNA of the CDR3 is TGTGCCAGCAGTTTAGGGCCAGGAACCGGGGAGCTGTTTTTT.

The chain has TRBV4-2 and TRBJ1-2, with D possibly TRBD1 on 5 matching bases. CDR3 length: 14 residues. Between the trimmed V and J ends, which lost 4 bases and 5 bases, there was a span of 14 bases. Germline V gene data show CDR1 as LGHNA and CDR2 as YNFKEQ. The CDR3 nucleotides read TGTGCCAGCAGCCCGGCGGACACTCAATATGGCTACACCTTC. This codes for CASSPADTQYGYTF.

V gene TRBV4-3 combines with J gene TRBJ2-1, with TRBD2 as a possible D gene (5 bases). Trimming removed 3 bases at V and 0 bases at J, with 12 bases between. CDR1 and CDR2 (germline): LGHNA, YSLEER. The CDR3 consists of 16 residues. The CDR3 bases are TGCGCCAGCAGCCAGGCGGGCCGGAGCTCCTACAATGAGCAGTTCTTC. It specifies CASSQAGRSSYNEQFF.

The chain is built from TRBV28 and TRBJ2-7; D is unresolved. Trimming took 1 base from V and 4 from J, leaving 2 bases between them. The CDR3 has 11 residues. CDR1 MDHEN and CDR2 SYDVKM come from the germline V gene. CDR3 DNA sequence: TGTGCCAGCAGTTTATTTTACGAGCAGTACTTC. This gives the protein CASSLFYEQYF.

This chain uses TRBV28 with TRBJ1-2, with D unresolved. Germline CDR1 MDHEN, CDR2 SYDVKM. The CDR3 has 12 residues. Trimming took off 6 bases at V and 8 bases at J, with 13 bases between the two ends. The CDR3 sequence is CASSRKASGYTF. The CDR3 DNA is TGTGCCAGCAGCCGCAAGGCGAGCGGCTACACCTTC.

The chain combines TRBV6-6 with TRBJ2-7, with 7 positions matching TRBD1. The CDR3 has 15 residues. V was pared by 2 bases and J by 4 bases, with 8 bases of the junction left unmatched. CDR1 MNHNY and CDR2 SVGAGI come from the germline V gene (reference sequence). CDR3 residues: CASSYPPGQQYEQYF. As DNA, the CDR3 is TGTGCCAGCAGTTACCCGCCGGGACAGCAGTACGAGCAGTACTTC.

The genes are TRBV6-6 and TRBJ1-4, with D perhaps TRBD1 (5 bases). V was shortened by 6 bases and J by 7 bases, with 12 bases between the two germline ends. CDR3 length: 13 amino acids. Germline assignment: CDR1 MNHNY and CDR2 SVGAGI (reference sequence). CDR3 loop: CASSQWGGEKLFF. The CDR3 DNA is TGTGCCAGCAGCCAGTGGGGGGGTGAAAAACTGTTTTTT.

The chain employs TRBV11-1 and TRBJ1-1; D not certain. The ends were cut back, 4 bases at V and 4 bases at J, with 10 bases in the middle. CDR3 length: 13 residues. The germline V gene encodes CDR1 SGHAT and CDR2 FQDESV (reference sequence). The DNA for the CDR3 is TGTGCCAGCAGCTACGTAGTTGGCACTGAAGCTTTCTTT. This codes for CASSYVVGTEAFF.

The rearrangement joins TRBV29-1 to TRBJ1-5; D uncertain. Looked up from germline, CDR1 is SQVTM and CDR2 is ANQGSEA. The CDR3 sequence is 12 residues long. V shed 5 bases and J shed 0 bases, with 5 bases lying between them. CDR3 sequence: CSVISSNQPQHF. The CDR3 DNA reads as TGCAGCGTTATAAGTAGCAATCAGCCCCAGCATTTT.

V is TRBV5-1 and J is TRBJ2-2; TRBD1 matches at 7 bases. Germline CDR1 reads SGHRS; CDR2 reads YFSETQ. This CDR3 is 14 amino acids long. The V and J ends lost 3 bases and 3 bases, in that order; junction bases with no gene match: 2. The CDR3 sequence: CASSSQGDTGELFF. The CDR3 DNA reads TGCGCCAGCAGCTCCCAGGGGGACACCGGGGAGCTGTTTTTT.

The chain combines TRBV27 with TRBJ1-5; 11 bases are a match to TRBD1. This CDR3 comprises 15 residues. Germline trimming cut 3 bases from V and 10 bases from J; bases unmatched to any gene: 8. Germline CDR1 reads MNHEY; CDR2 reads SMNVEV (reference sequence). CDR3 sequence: CASSFGGTGGLPQHF. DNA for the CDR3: TGTGCCAGCAGTTTTGGGGGGACAGGGGGGCTTCCCCAGCATTTT.

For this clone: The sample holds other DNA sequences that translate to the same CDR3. In DNA form, the CDR3 reads TGTGCCAGCAGTTTAGGGGGTTATCAGCCCCAGCATTTT. Amino acid sequence: CASSLGGYQPQHF. The rearrangement uses TRBV12-3 or TRBV12-4 and TRBJ1-5; D is unresolved. The CDR3 consists of 13 residues. V dropped 1 base and J dropped 5 bases, with 6 bases sitting between them.

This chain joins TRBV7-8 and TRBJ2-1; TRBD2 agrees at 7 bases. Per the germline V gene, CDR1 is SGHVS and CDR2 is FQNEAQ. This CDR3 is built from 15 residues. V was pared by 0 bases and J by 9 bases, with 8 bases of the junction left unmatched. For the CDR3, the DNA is TGTGCCAGCAGCTTAGCCAGCGGGACGCGGGGTGAGCAGTTCTTC. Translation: CASSLASGTRGEQFF.